Below, 2 T cell receptor beta chains from the same sample are listed, as sequenced in a study of shared clonotypes between healthy human individuals. Generated by immunoSEQ multiplex PCR, the TCRdb table keeps only in-frame clones and is missing some. The sample includes 950,000 to 1,200,000 clones, 60% to 85% of them seen just once. Sample: memory CD4+ T cells from PBMCs. Sample subset: CD45RA-negative fraction. Receptor source: a man between 18 and 29 years old in good health. Some clones in this sample may be carry-over from other donors' samples.

The count of this clone is one. The chain links TRBV18 to TRBJ1-1; no reliable D call. The CDR3 is 15 residues long. CDR1 and CDR2 from the germline V gene are KGHSH and LQKENI. Trimming shortened V by 2 bases and J by 8 bases, and 18 bases separated the two germline ends. CDR3 nucleotide sequence: TGTGCCAGCTCACCAATTGTATCCGGCGGCCTAGAAGCTTTCTTT. Its protein product is CASSPIVSGGLEAFF.

This clone has more than one count but fewer than ten. The CDR3 is CAMAGHLNTEAFF. The CDR3 coding sequence is TGTGCCATGGCGGGACACTTGAACACTGAAGCTTTCTTT. The V call is TRBV10-3, the J call TRBJ1-1; D possibly corresponds to TRBD1 (6 bases). Trimming took off 9 bases at V and 0 bases at J, with 11 bases between the two ends. CDR1 and CDR2 (germline): ENHRY, SYGVKD. This CDR3 is built from 13 residues.